Sequencing of this T cell receptor (beta chain) was carried out in a study of blood T cell repertoires in COVID-19 (dated by TCRdb to 2018 to 2020). Background for the entire study: Samples covering the acute and convalescent phases of COVID-19 were provided by collaborators in the United States, Italy and Spain. The prospective study material was composed of cDNA or gDNA derived from T cells, B-cell-depleted T cells, or PBMCs. Subjects who had been exposed to COVID-19, were actively infected with it, or had recovered from it provided the deeply sampled blood TCRbeta repertoires that made up the dataset. A freely available public database, intended as a resource for researchers studying the immune response to SARS-CoV-2, is where the repertoires were released. The samples were drawn from the first 160 participants of the ongoing ImmuneRACE study and from about 1,200 subjects provided by 6 global collaborators. Nearly every sample came with metadata listing a de-identified subject ID, COVID-19 status, age in years and sex. Where HLA class I and class II types were available, the types were taken from metadata supplied by the sample provider, not from assay-based typing.

Points on this clone: This receptor's antigen is unknown. The record has no base qualities; no much larger clone is one base away.

TCRbeta CDR3 regions were amplified from genomic DNA using the immunoSEQ Assay, a bias-controlled multiplex PCR. The published analysis was carried out like this. Within the assay, amplification of reference gene primers was used to estimate how many nucleated cells each sample contained. Sequence reads were collapsed and filtered to measure the absolute abundance of every unique TCRbeta CDR3 rearrangement. For each sample, productive Simpson clonality was calculated as the square root of Simpson's diversity index over productive rearrangements. The source is immuneACCESS, and TCRdb retained only in-frame sequences with V and J called. Part of the clones is not carried over; for the studies checked, unresolved V genes explain less than half of this, and the remainder is unexplained. The DNA was the basis for D and trimming; V, J and clone size are from that table. The sample contains 170,000 or so clones, around nine tenths of them found a single time. Approximately 0.88% of the sample goes to the ten largest clones.

The investigation overall reported the following: How much clinical and demographic metadata was included differed by source and by participant, and the metadata was provided uncurated.

A second Seattle source provided samples from volunteer blood donors who had recovered from COVID-19. Whole blood was collected in K2EDTA tubes by collaborating institutions according to the institutions' own protocols. For TCRbeta analysis, collaborators shipped samples in one of three forms: frozen whole blood, isolated PBMCs, or DNA extracted from either of those sample types. The CDR3, cysteine through phenylalanine, is 17 amino acids long. This entry keeps only the CDR3 DNA: 51 bases, framed from base 1. The CDR1 and CDR2 encoded by the germline V gene are ENHRY and SYGVKD. The trim is 3 bases for V and 2 bases for J, with a gap of 18 bases between the germline ends.

This TCR was sampled from a woman under 30 who had recovered from COVID-19. The rearrangement combines TRBV10-3 with TRBJ2-3, with a tentative D gene TRBD2 over 6 matching bases. Sequenced material: peripheral blood. The DNA sequence follows: TGTGCCATCAGTGAACCCAGGACTACTCTGCTCACAGATACGCAGTATTTT. This encodes CAISEPRTTLLTDTQYF.